Listed below are T cell receptor beta chains from one sample, sequenced in a study of T cell changes during pregnancy in multiple sclerosis. Assay: immunoSEQ multiplex PCR; the TCRdb copy retains only in-frame clones and omits some. The table shows roughly 90,000 clones, with around 92% occurring only once. The sequencing used peripheral blood, collected in the third trimester of pregnancy. The receptors shown here come from a female donor with multiple sclerosis, enrolled in a pregnancy study. Both conserved end residues are part of each CDR3. The order of the fields is J gene, clone size, D gene, V gene, CDR3 DNA, CDR3 protein. D genes are given only for firm matches. Rows give clone size only sometimes, using once, few, many, or a class for an expanded clone.

>TRBJ2-5|.|TRBD2|TRBV19
TGTGCCAGTAGATCAGCAGCGGGAGATGTGGAGACCCAGTACTTC
CASRSAAGDVETQYF
>TRBJ2-1|once|.|TRBV2
TGTGCCAGCAAGAGGCCTTACGGCAATGAGCAGTTCTTC
CASKRPYGNEQFF
>TRBJ2-7|.|TRBD2|TRBV7-6
TGTGCCAGCAGCCCTCTAGCGGGAGGTGGATACGAGCAGTACTTC
CASSPLAGGGYEQYF
>TRBJ2-2|.|.|TRBV7-6
TGTGCCAGCAGCCCGACTGGTTACACCGGGGAGCTGTTTTTT
CASSPTGYTGELFF
>TRBJ1-5|.|.|TRBV4-2
TGTGCCAGCAGCCAAGACAGGGGCAGCAATCAGCCCCAGCATTTT
CASSQDRGSNQPQHF
>TRBJ1-1|.|.|TRBV25-1
TGTGCCAGCACAGACGCTTTAGCCGAAGCTTTCTTT
CASTDALAEAFF
>TRBJ1-5|.|.|TRBV6-1
TGTGCCAGCAGTGAAGCGCTCTGGGCGAGCAATCAGCCCCAGCATTTT
CASSEALWASNQPQHF
>TRBJ2-3|once|.|TRBV28
TGTGCCAGCAGTAAGGACTCACGGCGCGATACGCAGTATTTT
CASSKDSRRDTQYF
>TRBJ1-2|.|TRBD1|TRBV7-2
TGTGCCAGCAGCTCAAACAGGGGACTTAACTATGGCTACACCTTC
CASSSNRGLNYGYTF
>TRBJ2-7|.|.|TRBV25-1
TGTGCCAGCAGTCTACAGGGAACCTACGAGCAGTACTTC
CASSLQGTYEQYF
>TRBJ2-7|.|TRBD2|TRBV29-1
TGCAGCGTTGAAGACTCCACTAGCGGGAGGGCCTACGAGCAGTACTTC
CSVEDSTSGRAYEQYF
>TRBJ2-6|once|TRBD1|TRBV2
TGTGCCAGCAGGGTCCCGGGACAGGGGGCTGGGGCCAACGTCCTGACTTTC
CASRVPGQGAGANVLTF
>TRBJ2-1|.|TRBD2|TRBV6-1
TGTGCCAGCCGACTAGCGGGGGCCGGGTGGGTGCAGTTCTTC
CASRLAGAGWVQFF
>TRBJ2-7|.|TRBD1|TRBV27
TGTGCCAGCAGTATAGGGACAGCGAACGAGCAGTACTTC
CASSIGTANEQYF
>TRBJ2-5|.|.|TRBV9
TGTGCCAGCAGCACCCAGACGGGGGTCCAAGAGACCCAGTACTTC
CASSTQTGVQETQYF
>TRBJ2-1|.|.|TRBV18
TGTGCCAGCTCACCATGGGAAGGGGATGAGCAGTTCTTC
CASSPWEGDEQFF
>TRBJ1-2|.|TRBD1|TRBV7-9
TGTGCCAGCAGCTACCAAACCGGACAGGACCTCTATGGCTACACCTTC
CASSYQTGQDLYGYTF
>TRBJ2-5|.|.|TRBV27
TGTGCCAGCAGTCTCACCGGAGGGGAGACCCAGTACTTC
CASSLTGGETQYF
>TRBJ1-1|.|.|TRBV7-9
TGTGCCAGCGGTCGGGTGGGTGACACTGAAGCTTTCTTT
CASGRVGDTEAFF
>TRBJ2-7|.|.|TRBV6-1
TGTGCCAGCAGGGTAGGGGGAACCTACGAGCAGTACTTC
CASRVGGTYEQYF
>TRBJ2-1|.|.|TRBV9
TGTGCCAGCAGCGTAGGCCAGGGTCCCAATGAGCAGTTCTTC
CASSVGQGPNEQFF
>TRBJ2-3|.|.|TRBV5-5
TGTGCCAGCACGGAGGGACTCACAGATACGCAGTATTTT
CASTEGLTDTQYF
>TRBJ2-7|.|TRBD2|TRBV10-3
TGTGCCATCAGTGAAGTAGCGGGAGCCTACGAGCAGTACTTC
CAISEVAGAYEQYF
>TRBJ2-7|.|TRBD1|TRBV9
TGTGCCAGCAGCGTAGGGGGGACAGCCTACGAGCAGTACTTC
CASSVGGTAYEQYF
>TRBJ2-3|.|.|TRBV7-8
TGTGCCAGCAGCACCGGACAGCCTTCGGTAGATACGCAGTATTTT
CASSTGQPSVDTQYF
>TRBJ1-4|.|TRBD1|TRBV5-1
TGCGCCAGCAGCCCCGGACAGGGGAGGGAAAAACTGTTTTTT
CASSPGQGREKLFF
>TRBJ2-7|.|TRBD2|TRBV4-1
TGCGCCAGCAGCCGGTCACGGGGGGGCCGCTCCTACGAGCAGTACTTC
CASSRSRGGRSYEQYF
>TRBJ2-7|.|TRBD1|TRBV28
TGTGCCAGCAGGAGAACAGGGGACCTCTACGAGCAGTACTTC
CASRRTGDLYEQYF
>TRBJ2-1|.|TRBD2|TRBV5-1
TGCGCCAGCAGCTTGGCCGGGACTAGTTTGGATGAGCAGTTCTTC
CASSLAGTSLDEQFF
>TRBJ1-1|once|TRBD1|TRBV9
TGTGCCAGCAGCGCTTGGGGACAGGGGAACACTGAAGCTTTCTTT
CASSAWGQGNTEAFF
>TRBJ2-5|.|.|TRBV4-3
TGCGCCAGCAGCCAAGCTAGCCAAGAGACCCAGTACTTC
CASSQASQETQYF
>TRBJ2-3|.|TRBD1|TRBV18
TGTGCCAGCTCACAAACCGGGACAGGGGTCACAGATACGCAGTATTTT
CASSQTGTGVTDTQYF
>TRBJ2-7|.|.|TRBV5-4
TGTGCCAGCAGCCCGGGTGGCAGAGTCTACGAGCAGTACTTC
CASSPGGRVYEQYF
>TRBJ2-7|.|.|TRBV7-9
TGTGCCAGCAGCTTATTGACTGCGAACGAGCAGTACTTC
CASSLLTANEQYF
>TRBJ1-5|.|.|TRBV7-9
TGTGCCAGCAGCTTCCCGGGTAGCAATCAGCCCCAGCATTTT
CASSFPGSNQPQHF
>TRBJ2-2|.|TRBD1|TRBV7-2
TGTGCCAGCAGCCCTAGAATCGGGCCGGGACAGTACACCGGGGAGCTGTTTTTT
CASSPRIGPGQYTGELFF
>TRBJ2-3|.|TRBD2|TRBV7-9
TGTGCCAGCAGCTCCCGGGGGGGGCCTAGCACAGATACGCAGTATTTT
CASSSRGGPSTDTQYF
>TRBJ2-5|.|.|TRBV2
TGTGCCAGCAGCTTTGTTAGAACAGGGACGGAGACCCAGTACTTC
CASSFVRTGTETQYF
>TRBJ2-7|.|.|TRBV7-7
TGTGCTAGCAGCTTAGCCGAGGAGTACGAGCAGTACTTC
CASSLAEEYEQYF
>TRBJ1-2|.|TRBD1|TRBV15
TGTGCCACCAGCAGAGATGGGGACAGCTCTCGGGGCTACACCTTC
CATSRDGDSSRGYTF
>TRBJ2-3|.|TRBD1|TRBV7-2
TGTGCCAGCAGGACGAGGACAGGGAGCTTCACAGATACGCAGTATTTT
CASRTRTGSFTDTQYF
>TRBJ2-3|.|TRBD2|TRBV4-3
TGCGCCAGCAGCCTATGGATAGCGGGAACAGATACGCAGTATTTT
CASSLWIAGTDTQYF